Below are 26 T cell receptor beta chains sequenced from a single sample in a study of blood T cell repertoires in COVID-19. The repertoire was sequenced with immunoSEQ multiplex PCR; TCRdb's copy has only in-frame clones and lacks some. The repertoire holds about 440,000 clones, less than 95% seen once, with 0.6% in the top ten. The sequenced sample consisted of PBMCs or T cells enriched from blood (not recorded which). These receptors all come from a man between 18 and 35 years old who had recovered from COVID-19.

The chain recombines TRBV4-1 with TRBJ2-1; 11 bases fit TRBD2. Germline values: CDR1 MGHRA, CDR2 YSYEKL. The CDR3 runs 15 residues. Losses at the gene ends were 2 bases for V and 6 bases for J; bases not matched to a gene: 3. DNA of the CDR3: TGCGCCAGCAGCCAAACTAGCGGGAGTGGCAATGAGCAGTTCTTC. It translates to CASSQTSGSGNEQFF.

The V call is TRBV7-3, the J call TRBJ1-1, with a tentative D call TRBD1 (6 bases). This CDR3 is built from 14 residues. Germline V gene data show CDR1 as SGHTA and CDR2 as FQGTGA. The ends were cut back, 3 bases at V and 0 bases at J, with 8 bases in the middle. The DNA of the CDR3 is TGTGCCAGCAGCTTGGGGGCTATGAACACTGAAGCTTTCTTT. Residues: CASSLGAMNTEAFF.

CDR3 in amino acids: CASSLLAGDTGELFF. The CDR3 nucleotides are TGTGCCAGCAGTCTTCTAGCGGGAGATACCGGGGAGCTGTTTTTT. The gene calls are TRBV28 and TRBJ2-2, with 10 nucleotides matching TRBD2. V was pared by 5 bases and J by 5 bases, with 5 bases of the junction left unmatched. Germline CDR1 and CDR2: MDHEN and SYDVKM. The length of the CDR3 is 15 residues.

The V gene is TRBV6-5, the J gene TRBJ2-3; a weak D match, TRBD2 (6 bases). The CDR3 covers 11 residues. V lost 10 bases and J lost 11, with 16 bases in between. Per the germline V gene, CDR1 is MNHEY and CDR2 is SVGAGI. For the CDR3, the DNA is TGTGCCACCACGGGACTGGGGGAGCAGTATTTT. This codes for CATTGLGEQYF.

This clone turned up a few times. This chain joins TRBV5-1 and TRBJ1-4, with D hard to call. The CDR3 contains 13 residues. V gave up 5 bases and J gave up 7 bases, with 12 bases separating them. From germline, CDR1 is SGHRS and CDR2 YFSETQ. This CDR3 reads CASRPSGLEKLFF. CDR3 nucleotides: TGCGCCAGCAGACCCAGCGGCCTTGAAAAACTGTTTTTT.

The gene calls are TRBV15 and TRBJ1-5, with TRBD1 matching 7 bases. Germline loops: CDR1 LNHNV, CDR2 YYDKDF (reference sequence). After removal of 0 bases from V and 0 bases from J, the junction contained 2 bases not matched to a gene. There are 16 residues in the CDR3. CDR3 sequence: CATSRETGLSNQPQHF. The DNA for the CDR3 is TGTGCCACCAGCAGAGAGACAGGGCTTAGCAATCAGCCCCAGCATTTT.

The chain employs TRBV10-3 and TRBJ2-2, with D perhaps matching TRBD2 (5 bases). Looked up from germline, CDR1 is ENHRY and CDR2 is SYGVKD. The CDR3 consists of 14 residues. Trimming stripped 7 bases from V and 1 base from J, with 10 bases between. DNA of the CDR3: TGTGCCATCACGCGGGTTCTGAACACCGGGGAGCTGTTTTTT. This sequence encodes CAITRVLNTGELFF.

This chain links TRBV2 with TRBJ2-7; 12 positions match TRBD1. CDR1 and CDR2 (germline): SNHLY, FYNNEI. This CDR3 comprises 14 residues. V dropped 6 bases and J dropped 1; count of bases not matched to a gene: 1. This CDR3 reads CASRGQGASYEQYF. CDR3 bases: TGTGCCAGCAGGGGACAGGGGGCTTCCTACGAGCAGTACTTC.

The CDR3 protein is CAWRGQINEKLFF. As DNA, the CDR3 is TGTGCCTGGAGGGGACAGATAAATGAAAAACTGTTTTTT. The chain recombines TRBV30 with TRBJ1-4; TRBD1 aligns across 7 bases. Looked up from germline, CDR1 is GTSNPN and CDR2 is SVGIG (reference sequence). The CDR3 runs 13 residues. Trimming removed 3 bases from V and 5 bases from J; junction bases left unmatched: 3.

V gene TRBV5-1 combines with J gene TRBJ2-2; TRBD2 might be the D (5 bases). The germline V gene has CDR1 SGHRS and CDR2 YFSETQ. With 1 base removed from V and 0 bases from J, the gap between germline ends came to 10 bases. The CDR3 is made up of 16 amino acids. CDR3 coding DNA: TGCGCCAGCAGCTTGATGAGTAGCGCGAACACCGGGGAGCTGTTTTTT. It codes for CASSLMSSANTGELFF.

This chain joins TRBV5-4 and TRBJ2-7, with 10 bases fitting TRBD2. V shed 5 bases, J shed 5 bases, and the junction held 4 bases outside the gene matches. CDR3 length: 13 residues. The V gene's germline CDR1 is SGHNT and CDR2 YYREEE (reference sequence). CDR3: CASRLAGRNEQYF. As DNA, the CDR3 is TGTGCCAGCAGACTAGCGGGACGGAACGAGCAGTACTTC.

V and J are TRBV2 and TRBJ1-6, with D possibly matching TRBD1 (5 bases). This CDR3 comprises 13 residues. Looked up from germline, CDR1 is SNHLY and CDR2 is FYNNEI. V was pared by 3 bases and J by 11 bases, with 11 bases between. The CDR3 sequence is CASSDDSLTPLHF. In DNA form, the CDR3 reads TGTGCCAGCAGTGACGACAGTCTGACACCCCTCCACTTT.

V gene TRBV30 combines with J gene TRBJ2-1; 8 bases fit TRBD2. V shed 5 bases and J 8 bases; nucleotides not matched to a gene: 8. The CDR3 runs to 13 residues. Germline loops: CDR1 GTSNPN, CDR2 SVGIG (reference sequence). CDR3 region: CAWGTRVSDEQFF. Written as DNA, the CDR3 is TGTGCCTGGGGGACTAGGGTGTCGGATGAGCAGTTCTTC.

This chain uses TRBV10-3 with TRBJ1-1; D may be TRBD1 (5 bases). Trimming pared 2 bases from V and 7 bases from J, leaving 14 bases between. The germline V gene encodes CDR1 ENHRY and CDR2 SYGVKD. The CDR3 spans 14 residues. In DNA form, the CDR3 reads TGTGCCATCAGTGAGGGGAGTCCGGGACTTGAAGCTTTCTTT. Its protein product is CAISEGSPGLEAFF.

This clone was recorded once. The rearrangement joins TRBV11-1 to TRBJ2-1, with 7 bases lining up with TRBD1. V lost 1 base to trimming and J lost 9 bases; unmatched junction nucleotides: 6. The CDR3 has 14 residues. Germline V gives CDR1 SGHAT, CDR2 FQDESV (reference sequence). DNA of the CDR3: TGTGCCAGCAGCTTAGGAGGGGGCAGCGGTGAGCAGTTCTTC. This codes for CASSLGGGSGEQFF. The variable domain in full, with the rest retrieved from reference TRBV11-1 and TRBJ2-1, is EAEVAQSPRYKITEKSQAVAFWCDPISGHATLYWYRQILGQGPELLVQFQDESVVDDSQLPKDRFSAERLKGVDSTLKIQPAELGDSAMYLCASSLGGGSGEQFFGPGTRLTVL.

The chain is built from TRBV3-1 (or the pseudogene TRBV3-2) and TRBJ1-1, with D unclear. The V gene lost 1 base and the J gene lost 4 bases, with 10 bases spanning the gap. CDR1 is LGHDT, CDR2 YNNKEL, per germline (reference sequence). This CDR3 comprises 14 residues. The chain's CDR3 is CASSQVLAGTEAFF. Written as DNA, the CDR3 is TGTGCCAGCAGCCAAGTCTTGGCAGGCACTGAAGCTTTCTTT.

V gene TRBV6-6 combines with J gene TRBJ1-1; TRBD1 matches at 8 bases. The CDR3 runs to 14 residues. The ends lost 0 bases at V and 6 bases at J; junction bases unmatched: 3. Per the germline V gene, CDR1 is MNHNY and CDR2 is SVGAGI (reference sequence). As DNA, the CDR3 is TGTGCCAGCAGTTACTCGGCAGGGGGCCCTGAAGCTTTCTTT. Protein: CASSYSAGGPEAFF.

This clone appeared a few times. This chain joins TRBV19 and TRBJ2-7, with D perhaps matching TRBD1 (6 bases). The CDR3 runs to 12 residues. Trimming cost V 4 bases and J 3 bases, with 7 bases left between them. Germline lookup yields CDR1 LNHDA and CDR2 SQIVND (reference sequence). CDR3 coding DNA: TGTGCCAGTAGTACAGGGGACTACGAGCAGTACTTC. Its translation: CASSTGDYEQYF.

This clone was detected ten times or more. The V and J genes are TRBV4-1 and TRBJ1-3; maybe TRBD1 (5 bases). CDR1 and CDR2 from the germline V gene are MGHRA and YSYEKL. This CDR3 has 15 residues. Trimming cost V 4 bases and J 7 bases, with 17 bases left between them. The CDR3 nucleotides read TGCGCCAGCAGCCGCCTTATGGGACTCCAGAACACCATATATTTT. The encoded protein is CASSRLMGLQNTIYF.

As to this clone: Different DNA sequences within this sample yield the same CDR3. The chain joins TRBV7-9 to TRBJ2-7; maybe TRBD2 (5 bases). There are 14 residues in the CDR3. Per the germline V gene, CDR1 is SEHNR and CDR2 is FQNEAQ (reference sequence). Trimming took off 3 bases at V and 2 bases at J, with 11 bases between the two ends. CDR3 residues: CASSFRDSPYEQYF. The CDR3 DNA sequence: TGTGCCAGCAGCTTTCGGGATAGTCCCTACGAGCAGTACTTC.

The chain has TRBV13 and TRBJ1-5; a possible D gene is TRBD1 (6 bases). The germline gives CDR1 PRHDT, CDR2 FYEKMQ (reference sequence). The CDR3 contains 17 residues. Trimming shortened V by 4 bases and J by 2 bases, and 18 bases separated the two germline ends. CDR3 protein: CASSSHGGRGGNQPQHF. DNA of the CDR3: TGTGCCAGCAGCTCTCACGGGGGGCGAGGGGGCAATCAGCCCCAGCATTTT.

The CDR3 region has the DNA TGTGCCAGCAGTTTACGAGGGGGCTTGGGAGAGACCCAGTACTTC. Translated, it gives CASSLRGGLGETQYF. The genes are TRBV27 and TRBJ2-5, with 7 positions matching TRBD1. The CDR3 is made up of 15 amino acids. The germline gives CDR1 MNHEY, CDR2 SMNVEV (reference sequence). With V trimmed by 2 bases and J by 4 bases, 7 bases remained unmatched.

The sample holds many counts of this clone. This rearrangement joins TRBV18 to TRBJ1-2, with a tentative D call TRBD1 (6 bases). V was pared by 2 bases and J by 7 bases, with 11 bases between. Germline V gene sequence: CDR1 KGHSH, CDR2 LQKENI. The CDR3 loop spans 13 amino acids. In DNA form, the CDR3 reads TGTGCCAGCTCACCAGCTCTAGGGGGTGGCTACACCTTC. As protein: CASSPALGGGYTF. Together with reference TRBV18 and TRBJ1-2, the CDR3 gives the full variable domain: NAGVMQNPRHLVRRRGQEARLRCSPMKGHSHVYWYRQLPEEGLKFMVYLQKENIIDESGMPKERFSAEFPKEGPSILRIQQVVRGDSAAYFCASSPALGGGYTFGSGTRLTVV.

The chain combines TRBV4-1 with TRBJ2-5; weak D call: TRBD1 (5 bases). The CDR3 runs to 15 residues. Trimming took off 0 bases at V and 2 bases at J, with 10 bases between the two ends. Germline CDR1 and CDR2: MGHRA and YSYEKL. CDR3: CASSQDFQGQETQYF. The CDR3 region has the DNA TGCGCCAGCAGCCAAGATTTCCAGGGACAAGAGACCCAGTACTTC.

The chain joins TRBV2 to TRBJ2-3; 14 bases agree with TRBD2. CDR1 is SNHLY and CDR2 is FYNNEI in the germline V gene. With V trimmed by 6 bases and J by 5 bases, 10 bases remained unmatched. The CDR3 sequence is 17 residues long. CDR3 protein: CASSPMGLAGVKDTQYF. The CDR3, as DNA: TGTGCCAGCAGCCCAATGGGACTAGCGGGGGTGAAAGATACGCAGTATTTT.

The chain links TRBV5-1 to TRBJ2-1, with 7 positions matching TRBD2. V lost 0 bases and J lost 6; bases outside the gene matches: 6. The CDR3 consists of 15 residues. Per the germline V gene, CDR1 is SGHRS and CDR2 is YFSETQ. CDR3 sequence (DNA): TGCGCCAGCAGCTTGGCGGCGGGAGATGCCAATGAGCAGTTCTTC. Protein: CASSLAAGDANEQFF.